These T cell receptor beta chains were read from a single sample in a study of CD8+ T cells in alopecia areata. The data were produced by immunoSEQ multiplex PCR, yet TCRdb's version contains in-frame clones alone and is incomplete. Among around 270,000 clones, roughly 50% were seen once, and the ten largest hold about 1.7%. Sample: CD4+ T cells sorted from blood, taken at week 24, from a patient treated with tofacitinib. The receptors were sampled from a human donor with alopecia areata. The CDR3 runs from the conserved cysteine through the conserved F or W. The D gene is left open where the match is weak. Some rows have no size entry. The others give once, few or many, or a class for an expanded clone.

TRBV27	TRBJ2-5	.	TRBD1	14	TGTGCCAGCAGAAGGACAGGGCTCTTGGAGACCCAGTACTTC	CASRRTGLLETQYF
TRBV29-1	TRBJ1-1	.	.	12	TGCAGCGTTGATGGTGTTGGGACTGAAGCTTTCTTT	CSVDGVGTEAFF
TRBV7-6	TRBJ2-3	few	.	14	TGTGCCAGCAGCTCCTCGGGGCTCACAGATACGCAGTATTTT	CASSSSGLTDTQYF
TRBV5-6	TRBJ2-5	.	TRBD2	13	TGTGCCAGCAGCGGGGGACTACAAGAGACCCAGTACTTC	CASSGGLQETQYF
TRBV27	TRBJ2-3	.	.	17	TGTGCCAGCCGTCGGGGGGCAACGTACCCTAGCACAGATACGCAGTATTTT	CASRRGATYPSTDTQYF
TRBV2	TRBJ1-5	few	.	14	TGTGCCAGCAGTGCCGCAGGGTCCAATCAGCCCCAGCATTTT	CASSAAGSNQPQHF
TRBV28	TRBJ1-1	.	.	16	TGTGCCAGCAGCCCTGCCCATATACCCAGGAACACTGAAGCTTTCTTT	CASSPAHIPRNTEAFF
TRBV10-3	TRBJ2-7	.	.	15	TGTGCCATCAGTGAATCGGTGACAGCATCCTACGAGCAGTACTTC	CAISESVTASYEQYF
TRBV28	TRBJ2-4	.	.	12	TGTGCCAGCAGTCGACCGCCTCTAGCATGGTACTTC	CASSRPPLAWYF
TRBV5-3	TRBJ2-7	.	TRBD2	16	TGTGCCAGAAGCTACCGGACTAGCGGGGGGCACTACGAGCAGTACTTC	CARSYRTSGGHYEQYF
TRBV29-1	TRBJ1-1	.	.	12	TGCAGCGTCTACCGATTGAACACTGAAGCTTTCTTT	CSVYRLNTEAFF
TRBV10-3	TRBJ2-3	.	.	12	TGTGCCATCAGTGATTTCACAGATACGCAGTATTTT	CAISDFTDTQYF
TRBV7-9	TRBJ2-5	.	.	14	TGTGCCAGCAGCTGGCGCGGAGAAAAAGAGACCCAGTACTTC	CASSWRGEKETQYF
TRBV2	TRBJ2-1	.	.	10	TGTGCCAGCTGGGACAATGAGCAGTTCTTC	CASWDNEQFF
TRBV25-1	TRBJ1-6	.	TRBD1	18	TGTGCCAGCAGTCAAAGGGACAGAAAGAGCTCCTATAATTCACCCCTCCACTTT	CASSQRDRKSSYNSPLHF
TRBV6-1	TRBJ2-3	.	TRBD1	15	TGTGCCAGCAGACCCTTTGGACAGGTGACAGATACGCAGTATTTT	CASRPFGQVTDTQYF
TRBV5-8	TRBJ2-7	.	.	15	TGTGCCAGCAGCTCTCCGACGGTGGAGACCTACGAGCAGTACTTC	CASSSPTVETYEQYF
TRBV5-1	TRBJ2-3	.	.	15	TGCGCCAGCAGCTTGGCCGGGACCGGAGAGGATACGCAGTATTTT	CASSLAGTGEDTQYF
TRBV7-9	TRBJ1-1	many	TRBD1	18	TGTGCCAGCAGCTTAGGTCTTGGTCAGGGGGCAGCGAACACTGAAGCTTTCTTT	CASSLGLGQGAANTEAFF
TRBV18	TRBJ2-5	.	.	14	TGTGCCAGCTCACAAGGACAGCCACAAGAGACCCAGTACTTC	CASSQGQPQETQYF
TRBV13	TRBJ2-2	.	.	17	TGTGCCAGCAGCCCACCCCGCGGGGGCGCGAACACCGGGGAGCTGTTTTTT	CASSPPRGGANTGELFF
TRBV6-5	TRBJ2-4	once	.	16	TGTGCCAGCAGTTACTTCCCTCTAGGAGCCAAAAACATTCAGTACTTC	CASSYFPLGAKNIQYF
TRBV7-9	TRBJ2-3	many	.	15	TGTGCCAGCAGCCTATCGGACTATCTCCGGGATACGCAGTATTTT	CASSLSDYLRDTQYF